The 3 T cell receptor beta chains listed next were all sequenced from one sample in a study of CD8+CD57+ T cells in acquired aplastic anemia. The sequenced patients had an expansion of CD8+CD57+ cells seen by flow cytometry. Researchers used genomic DNA as the template to profile TCR beta VDJ and CDR3. TCRdb recomputed calls from the reads with MiXCR, one row per CDR3 protein. Among some 150,000 distinct CDR3 sequences, roughly two thirds were seen once, and the ten largest hold about 50%. The sequenced sample consisted of sorted CD4+, CD8+, or CD8+CD57+ T cells (not recorded which) from PBMCs. Receptor source: a human donor with aplastic anemia.

The chain joins TRBV7-3 to TRBJ2-7; D gene uncertain. The CDR3 consists of 13 residues. From germline, CDR1 is SGHTA and CDR2 FQGTGA. V lost 3 bases and J lost 2, with 8 bases in between. In nucleotides, the CDR3 is TGTGCCAGCAGCTTTGGGCAAGCCTACGAGCAGTACTTC. This translates into CASSFGQAYEQYF.

The chain is built from TRBV20-1 and TRBJ1-1; 8 nucleotides match TRBD1. The CDR3 runs 14 residues. J lost 0 bases, V lost 3 bases, and 3 bases had no gene match. CDR1 and CDR2 (germline): DFQATT, SNEGSKA (reference sequence). The CDR3 region is CSASGQGLNTEAFF. The CDR3 bases are TGCAGTGCTAGTGGACAGGGTCTGAACACTGAAGCTTTCTTT.

The rearrangement joins TRBV11-2 to TRBJ1-1; 7 nucleotides agree with TRBD1. CDR3 size: 14 residues. Losses at the gene ends were 4 bases for V and 8 bases for J; bases not matched to a gene: 10. The germline CDR1 and CDR2 sequences are SGHAT and FQNNGV. The DNA for the CDR3 is TGTGCCAGCAGCTCCCTAAGGACAGGCGTGGAAGCTTTCTTT. Protein product: CASSSLRTGVEAFF.